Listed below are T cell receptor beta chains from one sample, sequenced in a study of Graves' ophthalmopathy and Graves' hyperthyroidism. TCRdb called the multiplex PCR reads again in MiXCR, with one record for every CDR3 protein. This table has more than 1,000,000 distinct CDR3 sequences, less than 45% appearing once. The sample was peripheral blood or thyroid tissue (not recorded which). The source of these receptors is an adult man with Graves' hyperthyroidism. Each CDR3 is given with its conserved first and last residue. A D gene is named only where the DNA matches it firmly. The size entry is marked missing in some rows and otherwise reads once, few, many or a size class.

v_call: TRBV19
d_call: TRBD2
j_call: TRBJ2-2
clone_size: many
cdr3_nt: TGTGCCAGTTCTATAGCGGGAGGGCCCGGGGAGCTGTTTTTT
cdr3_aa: CASSIAGGPGELFF

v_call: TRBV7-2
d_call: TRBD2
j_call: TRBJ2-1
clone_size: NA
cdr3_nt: TGTGCCAGCAGCCTTGATGGATCAGGACTAGCGGGGTTC
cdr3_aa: CASSLDGSGLAGF

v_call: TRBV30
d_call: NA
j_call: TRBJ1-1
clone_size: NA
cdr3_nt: TGTGCCTGGGCGCAGGGGATGAACACTGAAGCTTTCTTT
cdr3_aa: CAWAQGMNTEAFF

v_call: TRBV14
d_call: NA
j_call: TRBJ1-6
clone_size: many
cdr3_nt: TGTGCCAGCAGCCGATTAACGGGAGACAATAATTCACCCCTCCACTTT
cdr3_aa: CASSRLTGDNNSPLHF

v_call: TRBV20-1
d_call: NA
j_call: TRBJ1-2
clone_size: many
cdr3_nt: TGCAGTGCTAGAGTTCCCGTTTCCGCGGGCGGCTATGGCTACACCTTC
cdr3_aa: CSARVPVSAGGYGYTF

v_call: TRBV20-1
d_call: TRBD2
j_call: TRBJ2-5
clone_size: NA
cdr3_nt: TGCAGTGCTAGGACTAGCCGGTTTTACCAAGAGACCCAGTACTTC
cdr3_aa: CSARTSRFYQETQYF

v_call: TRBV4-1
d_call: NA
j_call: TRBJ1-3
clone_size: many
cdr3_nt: TGTGCCAGCAGTCAGGGGCCCGGAAACACCATATATTTT
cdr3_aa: CASSQGPGNTIYF

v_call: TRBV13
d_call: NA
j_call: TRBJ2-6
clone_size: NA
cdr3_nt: TGTGCCAGCAGCCCGTCTGAGATGCCCAGGGGATCCTCGTTTCTGGCCAACGTCCTGACTTTC
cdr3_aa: CASSPSEMPRGSSFLANVLTF

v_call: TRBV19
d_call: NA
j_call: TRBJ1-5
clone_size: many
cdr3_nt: TGTGCCACTCGGGGGGTGAGCAATCAGCCCCAGCATTTT
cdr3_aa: CATRGVSNQPQHF

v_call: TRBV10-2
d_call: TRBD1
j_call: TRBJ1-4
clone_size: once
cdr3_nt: TGTGCCAGCAGTTACTCCGACAGGGAGGTTGAAAAACTGTTTTTT
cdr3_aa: CASSYSDREVEKLFF

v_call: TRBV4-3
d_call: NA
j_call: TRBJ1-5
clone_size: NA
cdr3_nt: TGCGCCAGCAGCCAAGTTGCGGGTAGAAGTAAAGGTAATCAGCCCCAGCATTTT
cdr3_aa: CASSQVAGRSKGNQPQHF

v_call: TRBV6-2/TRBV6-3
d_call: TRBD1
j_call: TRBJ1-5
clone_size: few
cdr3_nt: TGTGCCAGCAGTGGGGGACAGGGTGACAATCAGCCCCAGCATTTT
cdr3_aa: CASSGGQGDNQPQHF

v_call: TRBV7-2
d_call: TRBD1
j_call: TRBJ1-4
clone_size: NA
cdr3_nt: TGTGCCAGCAGTTTACCCCAGGGGGTATCATGGCCGACAACTAATGAAAAACTGTTTTTT
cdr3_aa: CASSLPQGVSWPTTNEKLFF

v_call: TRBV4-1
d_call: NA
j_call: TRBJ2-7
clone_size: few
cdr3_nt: TGCGCCAGCAGCCTAAAGGACAGTGACTACGAGCAGTACTTC
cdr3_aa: CASSLKDSDYEQYF

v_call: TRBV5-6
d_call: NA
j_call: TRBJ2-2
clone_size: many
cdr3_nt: TGTGCCAGCAGCTTGCTAACCACCGGGGAGCTGTTTTTT
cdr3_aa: CASSLLTTGELFF

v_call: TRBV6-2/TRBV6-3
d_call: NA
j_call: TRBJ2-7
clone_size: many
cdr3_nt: TGTGCCAGCAGATCATCCTACGAGCAGTACTTC
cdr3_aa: CASRSSYEQYF

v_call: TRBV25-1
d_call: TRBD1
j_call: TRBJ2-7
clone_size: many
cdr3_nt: TGTGCCAGCAGTGGGTTGGACAGGGCCTCCTACGAGCAGTACTTC
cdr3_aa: CASSGLDRASYEQYF

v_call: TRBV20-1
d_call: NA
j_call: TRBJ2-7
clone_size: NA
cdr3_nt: TGCAGTGCTAGACCGCATGCTAGCCCCTACGAGCAGTACTTC
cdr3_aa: CSARPHASPYEQYF

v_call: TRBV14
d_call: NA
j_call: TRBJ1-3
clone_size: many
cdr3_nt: TGTGCCAGCAGCCAAGAGCGGGGAAACACCATATATTTT
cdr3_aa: CASSQERGNTIYF

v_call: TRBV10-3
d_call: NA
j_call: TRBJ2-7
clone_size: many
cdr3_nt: TGTGCCATCAGGGAGGGCGCCCCTTACGAGCAGTACTTC
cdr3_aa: CAIREGAPYEQYF

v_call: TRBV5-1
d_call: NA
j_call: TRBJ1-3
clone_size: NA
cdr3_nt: TGCGCCAGCAGCTTGGAACAGGCCGGAAACACCATATATTTT
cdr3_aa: CASSLEQAGNTIYF

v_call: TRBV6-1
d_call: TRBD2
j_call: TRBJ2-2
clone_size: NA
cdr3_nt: TGTGCCAGCAGTGAAGAGCTAGCGGGAGGGCCGCTCGGGGAGCTGTTTTTT
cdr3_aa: CASSEELAGGPLGELFF

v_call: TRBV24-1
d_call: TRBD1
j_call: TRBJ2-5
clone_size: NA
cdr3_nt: TGTGCCACCATGATCCCTGACAGGGGCCAAGAGACCCAGTACTTC
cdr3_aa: CATMIPDRGQETQYF

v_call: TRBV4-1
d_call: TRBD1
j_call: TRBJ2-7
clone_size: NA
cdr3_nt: TGCGCCAGCAGCCAAGATGGGGCAGGGGGAGACGAGCAGTACTTC
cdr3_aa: CASSQDGAGGDEQYF

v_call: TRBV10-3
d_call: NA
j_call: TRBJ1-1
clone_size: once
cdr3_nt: TGTGCCATCAGTGAGTACAGGGCGGAAGCTTTCTTT
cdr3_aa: CAISEYRAEAFF

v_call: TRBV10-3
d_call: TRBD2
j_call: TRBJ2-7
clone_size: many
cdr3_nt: TGTGCCATCAGGGGCGGGAGCGGTTGGTCGGACGAGCAGTACTTC
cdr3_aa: CAIRGGSGWSDEQYF

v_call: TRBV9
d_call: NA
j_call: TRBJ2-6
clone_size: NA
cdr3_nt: TGTGCCAGCAGTCAAGGCTCGGGAACCTCTGGGGCCAACGTCCTGACTTTC
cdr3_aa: CASSQGSGTSGANVLTF

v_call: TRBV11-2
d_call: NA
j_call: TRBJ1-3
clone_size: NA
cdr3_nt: TGTGCCAGCCGCCTTTGGGACGGAAACACCATATATTTT
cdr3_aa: CASRLWDGNTIYF

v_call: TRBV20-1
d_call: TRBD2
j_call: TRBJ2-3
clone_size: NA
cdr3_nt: TGCAGTGCGGCAGCTAGCGGGAGTCGGAGCACAGATACGCAGTATTTT
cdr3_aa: CSAAASGSRSTDTQYF

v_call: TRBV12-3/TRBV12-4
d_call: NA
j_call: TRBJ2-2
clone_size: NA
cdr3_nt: TGTGCCAGCAACCCCGGGCGGGGCCACCTCACGATCACCGGGGAGCTGTTTTTT
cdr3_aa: CASNPGRGHLTITGELFF

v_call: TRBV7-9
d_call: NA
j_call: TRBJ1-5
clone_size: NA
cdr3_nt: TGTGCCAGCAACCCGGATCTTAATCAGCCCCAGCATTTT
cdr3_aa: CASNPDLNQPQHF

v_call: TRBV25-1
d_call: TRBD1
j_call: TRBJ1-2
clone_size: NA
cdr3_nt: TGTGCCAGCAGTGAACCAGGACAGGGTTCCTATGGCTACACCTTC
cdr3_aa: CASSEPGQGSYGYTF

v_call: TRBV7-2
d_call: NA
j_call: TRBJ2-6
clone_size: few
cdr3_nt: TGTGCCAGCAGCCACAGGTCCCGGGGCTCTGGGGCCAACGTCCTGACTTTC
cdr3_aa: CASSHRSRGSGANVLTF

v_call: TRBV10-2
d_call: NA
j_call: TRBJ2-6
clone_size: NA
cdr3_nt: TGCGCCAGCAGTGAGCCGGGACTGACCTCTGGGGCCAACGTCCTGACTTTC
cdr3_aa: CASSEPGLTSGANVLTF

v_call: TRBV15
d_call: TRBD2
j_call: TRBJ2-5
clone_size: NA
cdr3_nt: TGTGCCACCAGCATCACCGGGCTAGCGGGAGTACAAGAGACCCAGTACTTC
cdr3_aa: CATSITGLAGVQETQYF

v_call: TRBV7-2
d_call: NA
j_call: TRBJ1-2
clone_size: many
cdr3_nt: TGTGCCAGCAGCGATCCGACATCGTCTAACTATGGCTACACCTTC
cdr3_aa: CASSDPTSSNYGYTF

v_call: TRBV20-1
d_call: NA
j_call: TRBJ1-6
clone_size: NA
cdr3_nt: TGCAGTGCTAGAGAGGGAGGATCACCCCTCCACTTT
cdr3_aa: CSAREGGSPLHF

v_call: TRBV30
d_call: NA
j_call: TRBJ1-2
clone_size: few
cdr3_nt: TGTGCCTGGAGCCACAGTGCTAACTATGGCTACACCTTC
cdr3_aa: CAWSHSANYGYTF

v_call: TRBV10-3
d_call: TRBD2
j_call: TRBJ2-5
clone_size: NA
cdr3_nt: TGTGCCATCCAGACTAGCGGGGGGTTACCGACAGAGACCCAGTACTTC
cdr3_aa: CAIQTSGGLPTETQYF

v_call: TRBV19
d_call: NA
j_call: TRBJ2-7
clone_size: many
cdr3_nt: TGTGCCAGTAGTAGGGGCCGATTCTACGAGCAGTACTTC
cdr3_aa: CASSRGRFYEQYF

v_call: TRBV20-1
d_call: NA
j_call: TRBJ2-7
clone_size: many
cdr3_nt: TGCAGTGCCCCCGAAAAGAACAAACCCTACGAGCAGTACTTC
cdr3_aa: CSAPEKNKPYEQYF

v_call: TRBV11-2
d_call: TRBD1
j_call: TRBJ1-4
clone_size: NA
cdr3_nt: TGTGCCAGCAGCTTGACAGGGGGCAACACTGAAAAACTGTTTTTT
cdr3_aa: CASSLTGGNTEKLFF

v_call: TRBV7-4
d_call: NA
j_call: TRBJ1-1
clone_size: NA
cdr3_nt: TGTGCCAGCAGCCAAGCGGGGGTTTTCCTAACTGAAGCTTTCTTT
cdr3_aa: CASSQAGVFLTEAFF

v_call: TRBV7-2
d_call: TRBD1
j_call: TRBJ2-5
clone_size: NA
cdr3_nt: TGTGCCAGCAGCCAAGGGACAGGGATAATCAAAGAGACCCAGTACTTC
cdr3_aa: CASSQGTGIIKETQYF

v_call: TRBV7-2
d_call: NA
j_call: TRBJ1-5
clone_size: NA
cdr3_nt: TGTGCCAGCAGCTTAGCCCCAGGGGTAGGACCAGGGGGCAATCAGCCCCAGCATTTT
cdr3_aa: CASSLAPGVGPGGNQPQHF

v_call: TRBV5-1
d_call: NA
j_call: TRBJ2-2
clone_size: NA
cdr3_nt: TGCGCCAGCAGCGCAGGGATGGGGTACACCGGGGAGCTGTTTTTT
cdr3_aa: CASSAGMGYTGELFF

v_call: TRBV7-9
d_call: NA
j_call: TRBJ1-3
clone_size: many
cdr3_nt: TGTGCCAGCCGCACCGGACCATTCTCTGGAAACACCATATATTTT
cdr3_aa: CASRTGPFSGNTIYF

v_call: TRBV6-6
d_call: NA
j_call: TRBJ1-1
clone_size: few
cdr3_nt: TGTGCCAGCAGCCCTGGCAGGGACGTGACTGAAGCTTTCTTT
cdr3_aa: CASSPGRDVTEAFF

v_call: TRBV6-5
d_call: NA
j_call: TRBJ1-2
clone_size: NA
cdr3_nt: TGTGCCAGCAGTTTATGGGGGGCCCACAACTATGGCTACACCTTC
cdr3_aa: CASSLWGAHNYGYTF

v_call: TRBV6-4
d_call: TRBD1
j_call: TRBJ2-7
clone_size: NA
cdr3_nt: TGTGCCAGCAGTGAGGACAGGGAAATCTACGAGCAGTACTTC
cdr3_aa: CASSEDREIYEQYF

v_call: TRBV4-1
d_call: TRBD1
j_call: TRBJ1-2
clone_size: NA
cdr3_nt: TGCGCCAGCAGCCAGACACCGGTCGCGGACAGGGGTAACTATGGCTACACCTTC
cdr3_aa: CASSQTPVADRGNYGYTF

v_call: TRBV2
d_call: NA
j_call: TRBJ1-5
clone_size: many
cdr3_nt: TGTGCCAGCATGATCAGGGCAGAGGGTCAGCCCCAGCATTTT
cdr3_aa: CASMIRAEGQPQHF

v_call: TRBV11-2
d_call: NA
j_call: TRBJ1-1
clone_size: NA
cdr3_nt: TGTGCCAGCAGCGCAGACAGGTTAAGGGCTTTCTTT
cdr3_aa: CASSADRLRAFF

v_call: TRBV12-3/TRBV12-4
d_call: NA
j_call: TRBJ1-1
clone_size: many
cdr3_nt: TGTGCCAGCAGTTTAGTATCGGGTTCCACTGAAGCTTTCTTT
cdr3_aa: CASSLVSGSTEAFF

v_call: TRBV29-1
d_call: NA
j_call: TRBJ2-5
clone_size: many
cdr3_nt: TGCAGCGTTGGGGCAAAGCAAGAGACCCAGTACTTC
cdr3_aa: CSVGAKQETQYF

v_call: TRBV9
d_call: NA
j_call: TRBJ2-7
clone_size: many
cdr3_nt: TGTGCCAGCAGCGTAGACTGGGCGGGGGAGCAGTACTTC
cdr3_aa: CASSVDWAGEQYF

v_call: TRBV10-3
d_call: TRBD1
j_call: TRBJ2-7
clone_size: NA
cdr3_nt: TGTGCCATCAGTCGCGGGACAGGGGCCTACGAGCAGTACTTC
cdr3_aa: CAISRGTGAYEQYF

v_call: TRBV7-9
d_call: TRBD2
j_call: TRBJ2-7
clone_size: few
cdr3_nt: TGTGCCAGCGAAACTAGCGGGGCCTCCGCGGGCAACGAGCAGTACTTC
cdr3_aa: CASETSGASAGNEQYF

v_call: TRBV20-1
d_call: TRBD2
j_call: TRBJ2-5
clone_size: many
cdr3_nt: TGCAGTGCTACCAACATACAGCGGGGGGGCCGGGAGACCCAGTACTTC
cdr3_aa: CSATNIQRGGRETQYF

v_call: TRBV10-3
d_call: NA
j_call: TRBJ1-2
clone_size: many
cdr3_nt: TGTGCCATCAGTGAGAACCTCTCTAACTATGGCTACACCTTC
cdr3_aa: CAISENLSNYGYTF